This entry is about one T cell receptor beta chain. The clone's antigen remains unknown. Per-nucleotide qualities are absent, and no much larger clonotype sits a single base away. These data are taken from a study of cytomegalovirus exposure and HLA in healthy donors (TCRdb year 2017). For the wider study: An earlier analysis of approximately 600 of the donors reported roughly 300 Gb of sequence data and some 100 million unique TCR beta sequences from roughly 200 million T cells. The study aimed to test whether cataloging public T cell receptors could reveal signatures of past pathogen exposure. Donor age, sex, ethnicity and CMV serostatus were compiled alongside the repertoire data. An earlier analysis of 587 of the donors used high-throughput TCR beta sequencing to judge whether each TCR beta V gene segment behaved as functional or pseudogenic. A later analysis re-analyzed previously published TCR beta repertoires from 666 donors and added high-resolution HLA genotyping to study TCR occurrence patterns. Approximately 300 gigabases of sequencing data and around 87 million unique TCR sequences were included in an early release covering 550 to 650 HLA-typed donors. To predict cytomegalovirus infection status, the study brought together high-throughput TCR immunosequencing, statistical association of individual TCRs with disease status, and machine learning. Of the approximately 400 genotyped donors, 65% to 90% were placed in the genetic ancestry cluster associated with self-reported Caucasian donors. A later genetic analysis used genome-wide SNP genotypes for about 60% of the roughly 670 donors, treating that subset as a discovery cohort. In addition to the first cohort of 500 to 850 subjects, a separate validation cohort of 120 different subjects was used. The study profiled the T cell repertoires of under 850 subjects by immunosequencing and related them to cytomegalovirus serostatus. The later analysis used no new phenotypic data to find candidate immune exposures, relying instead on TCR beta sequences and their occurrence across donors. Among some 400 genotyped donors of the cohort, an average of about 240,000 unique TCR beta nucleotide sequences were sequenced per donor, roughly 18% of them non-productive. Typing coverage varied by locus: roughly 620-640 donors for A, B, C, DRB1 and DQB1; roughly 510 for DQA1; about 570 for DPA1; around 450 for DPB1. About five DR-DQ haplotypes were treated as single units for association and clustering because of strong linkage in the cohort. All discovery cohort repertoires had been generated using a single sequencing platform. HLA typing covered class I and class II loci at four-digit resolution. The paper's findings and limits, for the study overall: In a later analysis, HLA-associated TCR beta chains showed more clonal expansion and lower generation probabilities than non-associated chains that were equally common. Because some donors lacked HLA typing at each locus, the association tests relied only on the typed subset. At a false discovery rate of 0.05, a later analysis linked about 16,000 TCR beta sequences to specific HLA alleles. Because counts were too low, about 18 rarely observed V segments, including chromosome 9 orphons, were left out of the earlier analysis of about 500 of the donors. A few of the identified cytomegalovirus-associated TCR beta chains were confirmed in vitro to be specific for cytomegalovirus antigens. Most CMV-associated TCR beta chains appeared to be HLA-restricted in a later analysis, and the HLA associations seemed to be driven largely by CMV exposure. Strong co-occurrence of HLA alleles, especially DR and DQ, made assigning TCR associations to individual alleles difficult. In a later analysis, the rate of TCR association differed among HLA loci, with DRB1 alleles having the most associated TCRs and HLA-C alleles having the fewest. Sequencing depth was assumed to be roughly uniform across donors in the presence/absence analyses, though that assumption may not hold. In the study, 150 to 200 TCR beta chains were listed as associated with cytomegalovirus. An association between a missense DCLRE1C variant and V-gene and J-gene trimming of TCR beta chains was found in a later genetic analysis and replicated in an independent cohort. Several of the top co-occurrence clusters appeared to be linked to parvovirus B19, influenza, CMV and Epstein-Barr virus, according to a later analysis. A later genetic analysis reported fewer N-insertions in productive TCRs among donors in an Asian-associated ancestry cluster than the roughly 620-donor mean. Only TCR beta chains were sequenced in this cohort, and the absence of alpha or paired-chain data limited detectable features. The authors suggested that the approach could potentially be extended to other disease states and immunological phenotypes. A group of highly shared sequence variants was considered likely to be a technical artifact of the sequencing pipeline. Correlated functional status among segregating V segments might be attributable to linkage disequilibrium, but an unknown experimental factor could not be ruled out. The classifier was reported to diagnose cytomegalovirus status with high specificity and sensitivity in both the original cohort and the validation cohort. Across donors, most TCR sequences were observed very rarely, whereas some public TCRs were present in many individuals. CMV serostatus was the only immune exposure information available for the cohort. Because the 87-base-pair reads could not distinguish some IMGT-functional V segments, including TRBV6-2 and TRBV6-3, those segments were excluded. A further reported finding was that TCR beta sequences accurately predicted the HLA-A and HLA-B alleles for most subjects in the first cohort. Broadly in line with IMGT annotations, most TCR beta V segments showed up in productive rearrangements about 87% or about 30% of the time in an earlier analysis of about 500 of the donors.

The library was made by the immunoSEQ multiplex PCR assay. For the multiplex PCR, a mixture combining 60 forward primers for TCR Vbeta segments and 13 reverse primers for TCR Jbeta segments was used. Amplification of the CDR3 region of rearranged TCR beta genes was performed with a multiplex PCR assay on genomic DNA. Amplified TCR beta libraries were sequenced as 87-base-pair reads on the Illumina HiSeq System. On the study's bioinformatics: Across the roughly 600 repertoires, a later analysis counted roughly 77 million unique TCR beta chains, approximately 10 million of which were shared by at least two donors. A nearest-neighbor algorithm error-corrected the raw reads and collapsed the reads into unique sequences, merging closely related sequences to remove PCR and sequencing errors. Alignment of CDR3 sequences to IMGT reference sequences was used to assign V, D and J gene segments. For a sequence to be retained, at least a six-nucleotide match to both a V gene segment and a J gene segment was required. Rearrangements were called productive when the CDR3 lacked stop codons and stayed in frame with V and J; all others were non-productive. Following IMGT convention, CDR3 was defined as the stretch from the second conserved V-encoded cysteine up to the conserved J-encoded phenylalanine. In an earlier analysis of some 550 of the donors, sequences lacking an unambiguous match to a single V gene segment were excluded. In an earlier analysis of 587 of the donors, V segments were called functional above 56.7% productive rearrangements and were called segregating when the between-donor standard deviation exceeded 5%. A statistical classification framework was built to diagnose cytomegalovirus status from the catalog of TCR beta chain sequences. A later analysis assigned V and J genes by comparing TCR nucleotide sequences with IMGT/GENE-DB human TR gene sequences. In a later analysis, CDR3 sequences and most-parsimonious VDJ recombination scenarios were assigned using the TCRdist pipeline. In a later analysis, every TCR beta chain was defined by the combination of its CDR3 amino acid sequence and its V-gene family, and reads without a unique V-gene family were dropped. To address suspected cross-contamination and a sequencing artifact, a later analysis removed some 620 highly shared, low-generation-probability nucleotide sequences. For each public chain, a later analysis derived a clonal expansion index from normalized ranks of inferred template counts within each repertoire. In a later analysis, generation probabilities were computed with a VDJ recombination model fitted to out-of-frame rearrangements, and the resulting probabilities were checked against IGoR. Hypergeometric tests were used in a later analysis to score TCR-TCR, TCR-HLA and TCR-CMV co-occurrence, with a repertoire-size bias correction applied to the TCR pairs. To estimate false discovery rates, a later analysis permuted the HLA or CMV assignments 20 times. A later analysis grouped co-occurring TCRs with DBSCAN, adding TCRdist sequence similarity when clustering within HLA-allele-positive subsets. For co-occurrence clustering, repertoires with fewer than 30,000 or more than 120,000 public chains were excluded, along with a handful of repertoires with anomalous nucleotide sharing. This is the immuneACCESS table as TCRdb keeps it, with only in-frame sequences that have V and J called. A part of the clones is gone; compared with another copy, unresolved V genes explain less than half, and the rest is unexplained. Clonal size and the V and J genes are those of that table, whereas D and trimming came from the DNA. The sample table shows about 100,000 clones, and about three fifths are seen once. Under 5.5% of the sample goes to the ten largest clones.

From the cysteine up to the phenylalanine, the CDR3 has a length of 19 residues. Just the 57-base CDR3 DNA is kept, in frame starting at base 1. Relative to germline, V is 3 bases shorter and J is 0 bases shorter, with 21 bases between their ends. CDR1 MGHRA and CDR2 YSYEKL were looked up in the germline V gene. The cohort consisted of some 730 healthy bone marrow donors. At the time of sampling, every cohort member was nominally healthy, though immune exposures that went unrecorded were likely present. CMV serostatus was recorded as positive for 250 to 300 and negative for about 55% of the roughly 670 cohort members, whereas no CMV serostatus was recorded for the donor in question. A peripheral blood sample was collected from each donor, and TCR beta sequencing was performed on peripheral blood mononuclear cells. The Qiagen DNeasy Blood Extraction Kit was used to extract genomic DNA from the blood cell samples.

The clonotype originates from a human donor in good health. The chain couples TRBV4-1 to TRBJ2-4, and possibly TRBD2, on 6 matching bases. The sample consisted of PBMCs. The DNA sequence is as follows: TGCGCCAGCAGCCACACTCCGGGACTCGAGGTCGTAGCCAAAAACATTCAGTACTTC. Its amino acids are CASSHTPGLEVVAKNIQYF.